This T cell receptor beta chain was identified during a study of blood T cell repertoires in COVID-19. Germline V gene data show CDR1 as MGHRA and CDR2 as YSYEKL. Trimming cost V 0 bases and J 1 base, with 13 bases left between them. There are 17 residues in the CDR3. Data came from immunoSEQ multiplex PCR; TCRdb stores just in-frame clones and leaves some out. The data show around 280,000 clones, with 89% seen just once and around 10% held by the top ten. The rearrangement uses TRBV4-1 and TRBJ1-5; D remains unclear. This TCR derives from a woman younger than 45 with COVID-19, enrolled during active disease. The sequenced sample consisted of peripheral blood. CDR3 residues: CASSQDSVSGSNQPQHF. The CDR3, as DNA: TGCGCCAGCAGCCAAGATAGTGTTTCGGGGAGCAATCAGCCCCAGCATTTT.